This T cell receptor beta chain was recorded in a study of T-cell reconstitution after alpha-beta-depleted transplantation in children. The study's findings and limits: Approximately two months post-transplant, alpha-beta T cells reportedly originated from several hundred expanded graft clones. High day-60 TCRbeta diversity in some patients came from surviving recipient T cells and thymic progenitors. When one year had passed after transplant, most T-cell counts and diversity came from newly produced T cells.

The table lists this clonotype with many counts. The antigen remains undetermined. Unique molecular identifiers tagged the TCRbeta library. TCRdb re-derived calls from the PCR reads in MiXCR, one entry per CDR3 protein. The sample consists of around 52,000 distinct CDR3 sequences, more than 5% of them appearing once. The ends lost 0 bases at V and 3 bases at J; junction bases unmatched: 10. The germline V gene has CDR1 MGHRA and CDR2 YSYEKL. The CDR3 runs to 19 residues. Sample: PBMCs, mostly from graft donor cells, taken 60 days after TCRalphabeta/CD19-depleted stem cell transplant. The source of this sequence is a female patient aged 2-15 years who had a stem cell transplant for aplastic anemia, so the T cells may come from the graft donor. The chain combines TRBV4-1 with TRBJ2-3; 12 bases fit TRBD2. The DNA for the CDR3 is TGCGCCAGCAGCCAAGATCCCACGACTAGCGGGAGTTGGACAGATACGCAGTATTTT. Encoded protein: CASSQDPTTSGSWTDTQYF.